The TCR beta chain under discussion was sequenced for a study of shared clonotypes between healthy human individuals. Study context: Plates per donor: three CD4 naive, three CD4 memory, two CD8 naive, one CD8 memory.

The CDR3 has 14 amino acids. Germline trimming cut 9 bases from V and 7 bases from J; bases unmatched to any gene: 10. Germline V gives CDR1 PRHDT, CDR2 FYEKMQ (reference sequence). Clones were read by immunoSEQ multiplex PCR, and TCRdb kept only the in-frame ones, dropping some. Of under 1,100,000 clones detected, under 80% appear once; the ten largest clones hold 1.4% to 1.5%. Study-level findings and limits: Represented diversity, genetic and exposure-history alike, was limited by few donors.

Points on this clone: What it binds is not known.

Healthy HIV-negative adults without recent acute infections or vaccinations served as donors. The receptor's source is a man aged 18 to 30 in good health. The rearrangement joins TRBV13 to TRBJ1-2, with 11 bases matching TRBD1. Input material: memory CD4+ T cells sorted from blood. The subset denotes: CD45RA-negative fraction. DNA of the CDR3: TGTGCCAGTCAATCGGACAGGGGGCTTAGTGGCTACACCTTC. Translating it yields CASQSDRGLSGYTF. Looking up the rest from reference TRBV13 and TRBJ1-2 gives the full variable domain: AAGVIQSPRHLIKEKRETATLKCYPIPRHDTVYWYQQGPGQDPQFLISFYEKMQSDKGSIPDRFSAQQFSDYHSELNMSSLELGDSALYFCASQSDRGLSGYTFGSGTRLTVV.